The present TCR beta chain was sequenced within a study of T cells in Graves' hyperthyroidism and ophthalmopathy. Study outcomes and limitations: Ophthalmopathy was separated from stable hyperthyroidism by a 13 V-J model.

Using RNA transcripts as the source, TCR beta CDR3 regions were amplified. TCR CDR3 regions were first amplified by RT-PCR with HTBI primers. TCRdb reprocessed the multiplex PCR reads via MiXCR and lists one record per CDR3 protein. The table records hundreds of thousands of distinct CDR3 sequences, 15% to 19% of them present only once. Clinicians diagnosed patients from clinical symptoms, serum thyroxine and TRAb, thyroid ultrasound and orbital computed tomography. This clonotype was counted many times. Its specificity is not known. This TCR derives from a woman between 18 and 29 years old with Graves' hyperthyroidism. The sample taken for sequencing was blood.

The CDR3, as DNA: TGCAGTGCTGGACCGCTGGACTATGGCTACACCTTC. It translates to CSAGPLDYGYTF. The V call is TRBV20-1, the J call TRBJ1-2; no definite D call. The CDR3 is 12 amino acids. Trimming pared 5 bases from V and 3 bases from J, leaving 10 bases between. From germline, CDR1 is DFQATT and CDR2 SNEGSKA (reference sequence).